These 22 T cell receptor beta chains came from one sample sequenced in a study of T cells in narcolepsy. Clones were sequenced by immunoSEQ multiplex PCR, and TCRdb holds only the in-frame ones, with some missing. This sample has 10,000 to 12,000 clones, with over 65% found just once. The sample comprised CD45RA- memory CD8+ T cells from PBMCs. Source of these receptors: a human donor with narcolepsy.

V is TRBV27 and J is TRBJ1-1; D is ambiguous. The V end lost 6 bases, the J end lost 4 bases, and 15 bases lay between the germline ends. Germline CDR1 is MNHEY and CDR2 is SMNVEV (reference sequence). This CDR3 is built from 14 residues. The CDR3: CASRLTGSFTEAFF. CDR3 bases: TGTGCCAGCAGACTTACCGGGTCCTTCACTGAAGCTTTCTTT.

In its sample, this clone was seen a few times. The V gene is TRBV29-1, the J gene TRBJ2-1; D is perhaps TRBD1 (6 bases). CDR1 and CDR2 (germline): SQVTM, ANQGSEA. The V end was cut by 6 bases, the J end by 0 bases, with 18 bases between. This CDR3 region has 16 residues. The CDR3 protein is CSVDGRTGSSYNEQFF. The CDR3 region has the DNA TGCAGCGTCGATGGGCGAACAGGGAGCTCCTACAATGAGCAGTTCTTC.

This rearrangement joins TRBV6-5 to TRBJ1-3; D remains unclear. CDR3 length equals 14 residues. V gave up 0 bases and J gave up 6 bases, with 9 bases separating them. Germline lookup yields CDR1 MNHEY and CDR2 SVGAGI. Written as DNA, the CDR3 is TGTGCCAGCAGTTACTCGCCACTGGAAAACACCATATATTTT. It yields the protein CASSYSPLENTIYF.

A note on this clone: A far larger clone is one base from this, pointing to a likely read error. This rearrangement joins TRBV4-2 to TRBJ2-2; D remains unclear. The germline V and J ends were trimmed by 5 bases and 1 base, with 8 bases remaining between them. This CDR3 has 14 amino acids. CDR1 is LGHNA and CDR2 is YNFKEQ in the germline V gene. Here the CDR3 reads CASSEVLNTGELFF. For the CDR3, the DNA is TGTGCCAGCAGCGAAGTGTTGAACACCGGGGAGCTGTTTTTT.

This chain joins TRBV19 and TRBJ1-2; 7 bases are shared with TRBD1. There are 15 residues in the CDR3. Per germline, CDR1 LNHDA and CDR2 SQIVND (reference sequence). Trimming cost V 3 bases and J 4 bases; bases outside gene matches: 8. The CDR3 sequence is CASSIIQGVSYGYTF. CDR3 nucleotide sequence: TGTGCCAGTAGTATTATTCAGGGGGTGAGCTATGGCTACACCTTC.

The genes are TRBV4-3 and TRBJ2-1; no clear D. There are 14 residues in the CDR3. V was shortened by 2 bases and J by 1 base, with 6 bases between the two germline ends. CDR1 and CDR2 (germline): LGHNA, YSLEER. The CDR3 DNA reads as TGCGCCAGCAGCCAATTTCGGTCCTACAATGAGCAGTTCTTC. Protein sequence: CASSQFRSYNEQFF.

The CDR3 nucleotides read TGTGCCAGCAGCTTAGTGACAGGGGGCGACTACACCTTC. This codes for CASSLVTGGDYTF. V is TRBV7-3 and J is TRBJ1-2; 10 bases map to TRBD1. The CDR3 runs 13 residues. Germline CDR1 reads SGHTA; CDR2 reads FQGTGA. V shed 2 bases and J 10 bases; nucleotides not matched to a gene: 4.

The CDR3: CASSLDGVNQPQHF. The CDR3 DNA is TGTGCCAGCAGCTTAGATGGGGTTAATCAGCCCCAGCATTTT. J is TRBJ1-5 and V is TRBV7-4; no firm D call. Germline values: CDR1 SGHVT, CDR2 SQSDAQ. The CDR3 runs 14 residues. V was trimmed by 1 base and J by 4 bases, leaving 8 bases between them.

This chain uses TRBV11-2 with TRBJ1-1; TRBD1 aligns across 9 bases. Per germline, CDR1 SGHAT and CDR2 FQNNGV. The J segment lost 6 bases and the V segment lost 2 bases, leaving 10 bases of the junction unmatched. The CDR3 runs to 16 residues. CDR3 residues: CASSLWRGQGRAEAFF. The CDR3 nucleotides read TGTGCCAGCAGCTTATGGAGGGGACAGGGTCGCGCTGAAGCTTTCTTT.

V gene TRBV7-8 combines with J gene TRBJ2-1; no clear D. Trimming shortened V by 10 bases and J by 2 bases, and 12 bases separated the two germline ends. CDR3 size: 13 residues. CDR1 and CDR2 (germline): SGHVS, FQNEAQ. The CDR3, as DNA: TGTGCCACCGCCCTTTTCCCCTACAATGAGCAGTTCTTC. It specifies CATALFPYNEQFF.

The rearrangement uses TRBV28 and TRBJ2-1; 12 nucleotides match TRBD2. Germline CDR1 and CDR2: MDHEN and SYDVKM. The V gene end was trimmed by 6 bases and the J gene end by 4 bases; junction bases not matched to a gene: 4. This CDR3 is 15 amino acids long. The CDR3 reads CASSRTSGAYNEQFF. The DNA for the CDR3 is TGTGCCAGCAGCCGGACTAGCGGGGCGTACAATGAGCAGTTCTTC.

The rearrangement joins TRBV5-4 to TRBJ2-1, with D hard to call. CDR1 is SGHNT and CDR2 is YYREEE in the germline V gene (reference sequence). Trimming left V 4 bases short and J 6 bases short, with 14 bases between. This CDR3 contains 14 residues. The CDR3: CASSPRAQRNEQFF. In nucleotides, the CDR3 is TGTGCCAGCAGCCCACGAGCGCAGCGCAATGAGCAGTTCTTC.

The rearrangement joins TRBV16 to TRBJ1-3; no definite D call. CDR3 length: 15 amino acids. The V end lost 4 bases, the J end lost 1 base, and 11 bases lay between the germline ends. Looked up from germline, CDR1 is KGHSY and CDR2 is FQNENV. The CDR3 region is CASSRLMESGNTIYF. The CDR3 DNA reads TGTGCCAGCAGCCGCCTTATGGAGTCTGGAAACACCATATATTTT.

The chain carries TRBV19 and TRBJ2-1; D is undetermined. V lost 8 bases to trimming and J lost 7 bases, with 15 bases between them. This CDR3 has 13 residues. Germline assignment: CDR1 LNHDA and CDR2 SQIVND (reference sequence). CDR3 sequence (DNA): TGTGCCAGTTCGCTTTGGGCCGGGAATGAGCAGTTCTTC. Translation: CASSLWAGNEQFF.

The rearrangement uses TRBV10-3 and TRBJ2-7, with no clear D. The germline CDR1 and CDR2 sequences are ENHRY and SYGVKD. The CDR3 has 13 residues. V dropped 0 bases and J dropped 5 bases, with 8 bases sitting between them. DNA of the CDR3: TGTGCCATCAGTGAGTCGAAAGGAGACGAGCAGTACTTC. Translation gives CAISESKGDEQYF.

The rearrangement uses TRBV5-3 and TRBJ1-1; no clear D gene. TRBV5-3 is an open reading frame whose function is uncertain. The V end was cut by 8 bases, the J end by 1 base, with 18 bases between. The CDR3 consists of 15 residues. The CDR3 DNA follows: TGTGCCAGCAGCCAAGATGGAGGGCCGAACACTGAAGCTTTCTTT. Translating it yields CASSQDGGPNTEAFF.

This sequence joins TRBV7-7 and TRBJ2-7; D gene ambiguous. V was pared by 0 bases and J by 5 bases, with 8 bases between. Germline-derived CDR1 and CDR2 are SSHAT and FNYEAQ (reference sequence). CDR3 length: 13 amino acids. The CDR3 coding sequence is TGTGCCAGCAGCTTAGCGGGGTCCCACGAGCAGTACTTC. Translated, it gives CASSLAGSHEQYF.

DNA of the CDR3: TGTGCCAGCAGTGAAGCTGGGACTGAAGCTTTCTTT. It yields the protein CASSEAGTEAFF. The chain employs TRBV27 and TRBJ1-1, with unresolved D. Trimming shortened V by 5 bases and J by 5 bases, and 9 bases separated the two germline ends. The CDR3 covers 12 residues. Germline V lookup: CDR1 MNHEY, CDR2 SMNVEV (reference sequence).

The table lists this clone with a few counts. The chain joins TRBV7-9 to TRBJ2-7; 11 bases map to TRBD2. The V segment lost 4 bases and the J segment 0 bases; nucleotides outside the gene matches: 5. Germline CDR1 SEHNR, CDR2 FQNEAQ (reference sequence). This CDR3 spans 16 amino acids. The CDR3 protein is CASSSDSGRGSYEQYF. The DNA for the CDR3 is TGTGCCAGCAGCTCAGATAGCGGGAGGGGCTCCTACGAGCAGTACTTC.

The chain recombines TRBV6-1 with TRBJ1-1, with D uncertain. V was pared by 4 bases and J by 4 bases, with 25 bases between. There are 18 residues in the CDR3. Germline V gene data show CDR1 as MNHNS and CDR2 as SASEGT. Written as DNA, the CDR3 is TGTGCCAGCAGTGCCCCTGATTTTGAGTTCCAAAGTCCCACTGAAGCTTTCTTT. Its protein is CASSAPDFEFQSPTEAFF.

The chain links TRBV6-5 to TRBJ2-7; D uncertain. There are 15 residues in the CDR3. Trimming cost V 0 bases and J 2 bases, with 11 bases left between them. Germline V gene sequence: CDR1 MNHEY, CDR2 SVGAGI. The CDR3 sequence: CASSYSSGGAYEQYF. CDR3 in DNA: TGTGCCAGCAGTTACTCTTCAGGCGGAGCCTACGAGCAGTACTTC.

The V and J genes are TRBV27 and TRBJ2-7; D might be TRBD2 (6 bases). The ends were cut back, 3 bases at V and 2 bases at J, with 11 bases in the middle. The CDR3 totals 14 residues. Germline V gene data show CDR1 as MNHEY and CDR2 as SMNVEV (reference sequence). The CDR3 sequence is CASSFGSGPYEQYF. The DNA for the CDR3 is TGTGCCAGCAGTTTCGGTAGCGGACCCTACGAGCAGTACTTC.